This is a list of T cell receptor beta chains from one sample in a study of T cell responses to AZD1222 COVID-19 vaccine. Profiling relied on immunoSEQ multiplex PCR, and the TCRdb table lists in-frame clones only, not all of them. The sample has about 110,000 clones; roughly 90% are singletons. The sequencing here drew on peripheral blood, taken on day 0 of AZD1222 vaccination. The source is an adult in good health. Both conserved end residues are part of each CDR3. D genes are given only for firm matches. Part of the rows lack a size; the others show once, few, many or a class for expanded clones.

>TRBV24-1|TRBD1|TRBJ2-4|-|19
CATSDSRYRDREGKNIQYF
TGTGCCACCAGTGATTCACGTTACCGGGACAGGGAAGGGAAAAACATTCAGTACTTC
>TRBV7-8|TRBD1|TRBJ2-7|-|14
CASSLGQGVYEQYF
TGTGCCAGCAGCTTAGGACAGGGTGTTTACGAGCAGTACTTC
>TRBV6-6|-|TRBJ2-5|-|13
CASSYYGLETQYF
TGTGCCAGCAGTTACTATGGGTTGGAGACCCAGTACTTC
>TRBV6-2/TRBV6-3|TRBD1|TRBJ2-7|-|15
CASSAPRDRAYEQYF
TGTGCCAGCAGTGCCCCCCGGGACAGGGCTTACGAGCAGTACTTC
>TRBV10-3|-|TRBJ1-1|-|13
CAISARDFSEAFF
TGTGCCATCAGTGCCAGGGATTTCTCTGAAGCTTTCTTT
>TRBV29-1|TRBD1|TRBJ1-5|-|15
CSVETGGTGNQPQHF
TGCAGCGTTGAGACTGGGGGGACAGGGAATCAGCCCCAGCATTTT
>TRBV19|-|TRBJ1-6|-|14
CASSAQDGGSPLHF
TGTGCCAGTAGTGCACAGGATGGGGGTTCACCCCTCCACTTT
>TRBV30|-|TRBJ1-2|-|13
CAWSGTGTGGYTF
TGTGCCTGGAGCGGGACGGGGACGGGTGGCTACACCTTC
>TRBV11-2|TRBD1|TRBJ2-7|-|14
CASSGTGTPYEQYF
TGTGCCAGCAGCGGGACAGGGACGCCTTACGAGCAGTACTTC
>TRBV9|-|TRBJ2-7|-|13
CASSGGVSYEQYF
TGTGCCAGCAGCGGAGGTGTCTCCTACGAGCAGTACTTC
>TRBV18|-|TRBJ2-2|-|15
CASSPESLNTGELFF
TGTGCCAGCTCTCCCGAGAGTCTGAACACCGGGGAGCTGTTTTTT
>TRBV30|-|TRBJ1-1|-|13
CAWNGRLGTEAFF
TGTGCCTGGAACGGCAGGCTGGGCACTGAAGCTTTCTTT
>TRBV11-2|TRBD1|TRBJ2-7|-|14
CASSSDRGWVEQYF
TGTGCCAGCAGCTCCGACAGGGGGTGGGTCGAGCAGTACTTC
>TRBV11-2|-|TRBJ1-3|-|16
CASSLGSAGNGNTIYF
TGTGCCAGCAGCCTAGGGTCGGCAGGGAACGGAAACACCATATATTTT
>TRBV30|-|TRBJ1-2|-|16
CAWSSWARGDNYGYTF
TGTGCCTGGAGTAGTTGGGCCCGGGGGGATAACTATGGCTACACCTTC
>TRBV12-3/TRBV12-4|TRBD2|TRBJ2-7|few|13
CASRPSGRVEQYF
TGTGCCAGCAGGCCGAGCGGGAGGGTCGAGCAGTACTTC
>TRBV7-2|-|TRBJ1-2|-|13
CASSPIDQGGYTF
TGTGCCAGCAGCCCTATTGACCAGGGGGGCTACACCTTC
>TRBV2|-|TRBJ1-5|once|18
CASSLTMGTLVRNQPQHF
TGTGCCAGCAGTCTGACGATGGGCACCCTAGTGCGCAATCAGCCCCAGCATTTT
>TRBV9|-|TRBJ2-1|-|15
CASSAPLGIVNEQFF
TGTGCCAGCAGCGCGCCCCTCGGGATAGTGAATGAGCAGTTCTTC
>TRBV2|TRBD1|TRBJ2-3|-|14
CASSLTGYTDTQYF
TGTGCCAGCAGTTTGACAGGGTACACAGATACGCAGTATTTT
>TRBV4-2|-|TRBJ1-2|once|13
CASSQDPGYGYTF
TGTGCCAGCAGCCAAGATCCGGGCTACGGCTACACCTTC
>TRBV19|-|TRBJ2-1|once|12
CASNPGYNEQFF
TGTGCCAGTAACCCAGGGTACAATGAGCAGTTCTTC
>TRBV11-1|-|TRBJ1-2|-|13
CASSLLRGWGYTF
TGTGCCAGCAGCTTACTTCGGGGCTGGGGCTACACCTTC
>TRBV27|-|TRBJ1-2|-|11
CASGWNYGYTF
TGTGCCAGCGGCTGGAACTATGGCTACACCTTC
>TRBV19|TRBD1|TRBJ2-2|-|14
CASSGTGGTGELFF
TGTGCCAGTAGTGGGACAGGGGGCACCGGGGAGCTGTTTTTT
>TRBV5-1|-|TRBJ1-1|-|13
CASSPLSNTEAFF
TGCGCCAGCAGCCCCCTATCGAACACTGAAGCTTTCTTT
>TRBV28|TRBD1|TRBJ1-3|-|14
CASSSGQGRNTIYF
TGTGCCAGCAGCTCCGGACAGGGGAGAAACACCATATATTTT
>TRBV5-1|TRBD2|TRBJ2-7|once|14
CASSLIAGTYEQYF
TGCGCCAGCAGCTTGATAGCGGGGACCTACGAGCAGTACTTC
>TRBV7-2|-|TRBJ1-1|-|14
CASSFKFRDTEAFF
TGTGCCAGCAGCTTTAAATTCCGGGACACTGAAGCTTTCTTT
>TRBV5-4|-|TRBJ2-3|-|15
CASSLNGPRPDTQYF
TGTGCCAGCAGCTTAAACGGGCCGAGGCCAGATACGCAGTATTTT
>TRBV15|-|TRBJ2-1|-|11
CATSHSGEQFF
TGTGCCACCAGCCACAGCGGTGAGCAGTTCTTC
>TRBV2|TRBD2|TRBJ2-1|-|11
CASSEREVQFF
TGTGCCAGCAGTGAGCGGGAGGTCCAGTTCTTC
>TRBV6-5|-|TRBJ1-5|-|13
CASSYDINQPQHF
TGTGCCAGCAGTTACGACATCAATCAGCCCCAGCATTTT
>TRBV28|TRBD2|TRBJ2-2|-|18
CASSAAGLAGENTGELFF
TGTGCCAGCAGTGCAGCGGGACTAGCGGGGGAAAACACCGGGGAGCTGTTTTTT
>TRBV6-1|-|TRBJ1-2|-|13
CASSERSSYGYTF
TGTGCCAGCAGTGAGCGTAGTAGCTATGGCTACACCTTC
>TRBV3-1/TRBV3-2|-|TRBJ2-3|-|14
CASSGGLRTDTQYF
TGTGCCAGCAGCGGGGGGTTGCGCACAGATACGCAGTATTTT
>TRBV5-1|TRBD1|TRBJ2-3|-|14
CASSSDRGLGTQYF
TGCGCCAGCAGCTCGGACAGGGGGCTGGGTACGCAGTATTTT
>TRBV18|-|TRBJ2-3|-|15
CASSPTQEGTDTQYF
TGTGCCAGCTCACCAACCCAAGAGGGCACAGATACGCAGTATTTT
>TRBV5-1|-|TRBJ2-2|-|15
CASSARDANTGELFF
TGCGCCAGCAGCGCGAGGGACGCGAACACCGGGGAGCTGTTTTTT
>TRBV12-5|-|TRBJ1-1|-|13
CASGLARGTEAFF
TGTGCTAGTGGTTTGGCCCGGGGCACTGAAGCTTTCTTT